The 5 T cell receptor beta chains reported below all come from one sample, sequenced in a study of blood T cells in healthy people across ages. A J-beta primer mix and a sample-barcoded 5' primer were used in a second PCR of about 7 to 12 cycles. TCRdb recomputed calls from the 5' RACE reads with MiXCR, one row per CDR3 protein. The repertoire has fewer than 1.5 million distinct CDR3 sequences, approximately 40% of them found once; the top ten carry less than 8%. The material sequenced was blood. These receptor sequences come from a young woman in good health.

The chain employs TRBV24-1 and TRBJ2-1; D possibly matches TRBD1 or TRBD2 (6 bases each). V gave up 6 bases and J gave up 10 bases, with 18 bases separating them. The CDR3 is 14 residues long. Per germline, CDR1 KGHDR and CDR2 SFDVKD. The CDR3 DNA is TGTGCCACCAGTACGGGGGCCAACTCCTACGAGCAGTTCTTC. Its protein product is CATSTGANSYEQFF.

This clonotype was found once. The chain links TRBV5-1 to TRBJ2-5; 7 bases align to TRBD2. The CDR3 spans 15 residues. Germline V gene lookup returns CDR1 SGHRS and CDR2 YFSETQ. V lost 3 bases to trimming and J lost 3 bases; unmatched junction nucleotides: 8. Written as DNA, the CDR3 is TGCGCCAGCAGCTCCCAACCTGGGGGGGAAGAGACCCAGTACTTC. As protein: CASSSQPGGEETQYF.

This chain uses TRBV6-5 with TRBJ2-1; 8 bases map to TRBD2. Germline V gives CDR1 MNHEY, CDR2 SVGAGI. This CDR3 contains 15 residues. Losses at the gene ends were 3 bases for V and 5 bases for J; bases not matched to a gene: 6. The CDR3 region has the DNA TGTGCCAGCAGTTATTTGACTAGCGCAGACAATGAGCAGTTCTTC. This sequence encodes CASSYLTSADNEQFF.

The V gene is TRBV7-6, the J gene TRBJ2-1; maybe TRBD2 (5 bases). With 4 bases removed from V and 2 bases from J, the gap between germline ends came to 12 bases. Germline CDR1 SGHVS, CDR2 FNYEAQ. CDR3 length: 15 residues. Here the CDR3 reads CASSSEWEPYNEQFF. DNA for the CDR3: TGTGCCAGCAGCTCTGAGTGGGAGCCCTACAATGAGCAGTTCTTC.

This sequence joins TRBV12-3 or TRBV12-4 and TRBJ2-7; TRBD1 might be the D (6 bases). This CDR3 has 13 amino acids. V gave up 10 bases and J gave up 0 bases, with 13 bases separating them. Written as DNA, the CDR3 is TGTGCCACAGCTCCAGGGGCCTCCTACGAGCAGTACTTC. It codes for CATAPGASYEQYF.